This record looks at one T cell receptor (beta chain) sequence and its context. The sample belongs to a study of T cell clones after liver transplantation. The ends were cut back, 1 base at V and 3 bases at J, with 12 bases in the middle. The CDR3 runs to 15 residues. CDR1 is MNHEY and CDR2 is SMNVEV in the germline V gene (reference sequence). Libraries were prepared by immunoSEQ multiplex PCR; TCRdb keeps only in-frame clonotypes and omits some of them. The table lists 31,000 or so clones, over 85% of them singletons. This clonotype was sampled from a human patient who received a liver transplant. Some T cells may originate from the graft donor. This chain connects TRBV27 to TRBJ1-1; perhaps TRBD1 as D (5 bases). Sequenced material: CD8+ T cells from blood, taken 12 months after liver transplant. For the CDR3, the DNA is TGTGCCAGCAGTTTATGGAGGGGCGAGGACACTGAAGCTTTCTTT. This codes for CASSLWRGEDTEAFF.